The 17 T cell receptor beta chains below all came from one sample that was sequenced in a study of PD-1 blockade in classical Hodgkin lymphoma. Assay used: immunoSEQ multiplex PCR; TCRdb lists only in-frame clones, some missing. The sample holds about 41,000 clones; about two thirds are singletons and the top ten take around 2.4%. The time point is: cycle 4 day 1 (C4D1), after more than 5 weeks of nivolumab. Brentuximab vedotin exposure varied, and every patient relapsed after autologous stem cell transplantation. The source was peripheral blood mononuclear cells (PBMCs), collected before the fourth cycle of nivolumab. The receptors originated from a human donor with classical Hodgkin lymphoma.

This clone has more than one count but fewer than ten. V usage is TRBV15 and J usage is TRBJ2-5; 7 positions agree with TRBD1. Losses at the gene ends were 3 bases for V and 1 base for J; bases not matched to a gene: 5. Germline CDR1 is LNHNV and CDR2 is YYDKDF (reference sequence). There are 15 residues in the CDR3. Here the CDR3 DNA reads TGTGCCACCAGCAGGGTCACAGGGGTCCAAGAGACCCAGTACTTC. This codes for CATSRVTGVQETQYF.

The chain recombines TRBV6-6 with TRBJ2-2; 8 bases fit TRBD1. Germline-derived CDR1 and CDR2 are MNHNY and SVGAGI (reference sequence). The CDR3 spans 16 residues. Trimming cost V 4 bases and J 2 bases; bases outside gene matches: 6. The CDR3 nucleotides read TGTGCCAGCAGTTCACCTCAGGGGGCAAACACCGGGGAGCTGTTTTTT. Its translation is CASSSPQGANTGELFF.

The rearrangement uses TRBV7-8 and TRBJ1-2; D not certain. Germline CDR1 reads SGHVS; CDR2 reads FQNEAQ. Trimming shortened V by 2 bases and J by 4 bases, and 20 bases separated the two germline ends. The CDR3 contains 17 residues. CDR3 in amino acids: CASSLSPGEPKIYGYTF. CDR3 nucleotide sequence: TGTGCCAGCAGCTTATCCCCCGGAGAACCAAAGATCTATGGCTACACCTTC.

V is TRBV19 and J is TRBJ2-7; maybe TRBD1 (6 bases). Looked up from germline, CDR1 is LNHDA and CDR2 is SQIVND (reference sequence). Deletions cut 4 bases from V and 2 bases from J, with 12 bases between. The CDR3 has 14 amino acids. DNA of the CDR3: TGTGCCAGTAGTACACGGGACACCACCTACGAGCAGTACTTC. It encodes CASSTRDTTYEQYF.

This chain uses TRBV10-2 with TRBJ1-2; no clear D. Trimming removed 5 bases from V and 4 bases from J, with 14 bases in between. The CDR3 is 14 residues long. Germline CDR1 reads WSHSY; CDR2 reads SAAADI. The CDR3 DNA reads TGCGCCAGCAGTATTTCACGGGGAATCTATGGCTACACCTTC. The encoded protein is CASSISRGIYGYTF.

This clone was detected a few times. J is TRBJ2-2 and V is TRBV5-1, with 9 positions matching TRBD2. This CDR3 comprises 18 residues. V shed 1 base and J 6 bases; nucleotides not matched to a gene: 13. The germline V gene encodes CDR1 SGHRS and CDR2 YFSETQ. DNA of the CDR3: TGCGCCAGCAGCTTGTTGTCCAGCGGGGGGTCTCTCGCCGGGGAGCTGTTTTTT. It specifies CASSLLSSGGSLAGELFF.

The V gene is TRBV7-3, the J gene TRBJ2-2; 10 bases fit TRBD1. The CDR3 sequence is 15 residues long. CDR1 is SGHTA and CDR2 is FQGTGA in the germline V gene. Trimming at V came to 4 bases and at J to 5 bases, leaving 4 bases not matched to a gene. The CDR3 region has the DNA TGTGCCAGCAGCTCGACAGGGGGCCGGACCGGGGAGCTGTTTTTT. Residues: CASSSTGGRTGELFF.

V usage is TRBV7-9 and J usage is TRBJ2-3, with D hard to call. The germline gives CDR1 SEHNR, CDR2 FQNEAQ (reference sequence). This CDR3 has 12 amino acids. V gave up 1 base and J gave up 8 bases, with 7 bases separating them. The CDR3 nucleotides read TGTGCCAGCAGCTTAGGAGCAGGTACGCAGTATTTT. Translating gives CASSLGAGTQYF.

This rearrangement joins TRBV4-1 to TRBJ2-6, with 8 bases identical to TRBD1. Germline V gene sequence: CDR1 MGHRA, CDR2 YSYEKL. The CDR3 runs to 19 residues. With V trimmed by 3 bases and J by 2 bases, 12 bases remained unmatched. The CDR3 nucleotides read TGCGCCAGCAGCCAGTACGCAGGGGGCGAGAAAGCTGGGGCCAACGTCCTGACTTTC. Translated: CASSQYAGGEKAGANVLTF.

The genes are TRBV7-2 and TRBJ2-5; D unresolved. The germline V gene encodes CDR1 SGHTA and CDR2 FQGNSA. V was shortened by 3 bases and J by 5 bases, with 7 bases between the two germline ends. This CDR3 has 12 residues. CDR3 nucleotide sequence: TGTGCCAGCAGCTTGACGCGGGAGACCCAGTACTTC. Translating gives CASSLTRETQYF. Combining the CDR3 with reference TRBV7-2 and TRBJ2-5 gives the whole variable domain GAGVSQSPSNKVTEKGKDVELRCDPISGHTALYWYRQSLGQGLEFLIYFQGNSAPDKSGLPSDRFSAERTGGSVSTLTIQRTQQEDSAVYLCASSLTRETQYFGPGTRLLVL.

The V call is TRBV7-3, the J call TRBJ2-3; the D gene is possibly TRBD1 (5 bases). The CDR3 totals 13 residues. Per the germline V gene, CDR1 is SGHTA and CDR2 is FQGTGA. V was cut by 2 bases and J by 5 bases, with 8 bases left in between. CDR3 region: CASSLGRGDTQYF. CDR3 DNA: TGTGCCAGCAGCTTAGGAAGGGGAGATACGCAGTATTTT.

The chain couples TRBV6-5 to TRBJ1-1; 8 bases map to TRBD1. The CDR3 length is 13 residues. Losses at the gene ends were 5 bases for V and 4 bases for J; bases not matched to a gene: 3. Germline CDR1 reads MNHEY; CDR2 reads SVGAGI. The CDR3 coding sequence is TGTGCCAGCAGTAAGGACAGGGCCACTGAAGCTTTCTTT. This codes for CASSKDRATEAFF.

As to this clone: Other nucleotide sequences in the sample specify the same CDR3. CDR3 nucleotide sequence: TGTGCCAGCAGCACGCAACAAGGAAACACCGGGGAGCTGTTTTTT. Its protein product is CASSTQQGNTGELFF. V gene TRBV9 combines with J gene TRBJ2-2, with D uncertain. CDR3 size: 15 residues. Trimming took 4 bases from V and 2 from J, leaving 12 bases between them. In germline, CDR1 is SGDLS, CDR2 YYNGEE.

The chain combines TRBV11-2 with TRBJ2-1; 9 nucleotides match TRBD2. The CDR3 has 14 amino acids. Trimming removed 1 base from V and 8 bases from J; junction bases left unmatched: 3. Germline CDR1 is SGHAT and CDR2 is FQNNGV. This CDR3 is CASSLGTSEDEQFF. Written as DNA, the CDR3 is TGTGCCAGCAGCTTAGGGACTAGCGAGGATGAGCAGTTCTTC. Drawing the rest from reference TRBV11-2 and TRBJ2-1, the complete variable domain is EAGVAQSPRYKIIEKRQSVAFWCNPISGHATLYWYQQILGQGPKLLIQFQNNGVVDDSQLPKDRFSAERLKGVDSTLKIQPAKLEDSAVYLCASSLGTSEDEQFFGPGTRLTVL.

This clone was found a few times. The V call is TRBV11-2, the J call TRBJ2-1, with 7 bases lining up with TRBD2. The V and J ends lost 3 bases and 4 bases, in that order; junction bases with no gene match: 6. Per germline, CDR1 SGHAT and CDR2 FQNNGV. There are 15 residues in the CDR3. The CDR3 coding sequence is TGTGCCAGCAGCTTTGCGGGAGACTATTACAATGAGCAGTTCTTC. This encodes CASSFAGDYYNEQFF. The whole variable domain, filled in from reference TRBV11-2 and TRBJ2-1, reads EAGVAQSPRYKIIEKRQSVAFWCNPISGHATLYWYQQILGQGPKLLIQFQNNGVVDDSQLPKDRFSAERLKGVDSTLKIQPAKLEDSAVYLCASSFAGDYYNEQFFGPGTRLTVL.

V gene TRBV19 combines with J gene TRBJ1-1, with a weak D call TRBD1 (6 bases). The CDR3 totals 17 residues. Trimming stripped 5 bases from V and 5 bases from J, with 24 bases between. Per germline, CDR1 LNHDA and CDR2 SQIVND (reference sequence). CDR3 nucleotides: TGTGCCAGTAGTCTGAACTGGGCAGCGGGACAAAAAACTGAAGCTTTCTTT. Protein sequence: CASSLNWAAGQKTEAFF.

The CDR3 nucleotides read TGTGCCAGCAGTGTTGATGGCAGGGGGATTGAAAAACTGTTTTTT. Translation gives CASSVDGRGIEKLFF. The V call is TRBV2, the J call TRBJ1-4, with 7 bases fitting TRBD1. The V segment lost 4 bases and the J segment 7 bases; nucleotides outside the gene matches: 9. There are 15 residues in the CDR3. Germline-derived CDR1 and CDR2 are SNHLY and FYNNEI.